This T cell receptor beta chain appears in the sequencing data of a study of regulatory T cells in long-lasting Graves disease (dated by TCRdb to about 2021). Broadly, across the study: Antithyroid drugs had been taken for less than 3 months by newly diagnosed Graves' disease patients. Patients with persistent Graves' disease were compared with patients with newly diagnosed Graves' disease using TCR sequencing and RNA sequencing of peripheral blood. The study was conducted in China and was registered as a clinical trial. A total of roughly 35 samples underwent TCR sequencing: some 13 from persistent and some 20 from newly diagnosed Graves' disease patients. On the study overall, not on this receptor specifically: The study examined only peripheral blood because the primary lesion, thyroid tissue, could not be accessed. Compared with newly diagnosed patients, persistent Graves' disease patients had lower TCR Shannon entropy and fewer highly expanded clones, which suggests clonal expansion. Persistent disease showed preferential use of TRBV28, TRBJ1-2 and TRBJ2-5, whereas newly diagnosed disease favored TRBV20-1 and TRBJ2-1. Patients with persistent disease shared more public clonotypes (roughly 2,900) than newly diagnosed patients did (around 930). The authors noted that the small sample size was a limitation that may lower accuracy. Sequencing and analysis were limited to the TCR beta chain.

The table lists this clonotype with a few counts. Its specific antigen is unknown. No quality values exist for individual bases; no much larger clone is one base distant. Taken from cysteine to phenylalanine, the CDR3 has 18 residues. The entry retains the CDR3 DNA only, 54 bases that are in frame from base 1. Here V drops 2 bases and J drops 0 bases, and the junction holds 6 bases not matched to any gene. Based on the germline V gene, the CDR1 and CDR2 sequences are KGHDR and SFDVKD. Sample time point, as interpreted from the label and publication: newly diagnosed GD, antithyroid drugs for less than 3 months. For both TCR sequencing and RNA sequencing, RNA was extracted from PBMCs in TRIzol. Graves' disease was diagnosed according to American Thyroid Association guidelines. Recruitment of patients was carried out at an endocrinology department in Xi'an, China. Each patient gave approximately 8.8 milliliters of peripheral blood, collected in an EDTA anticoagulant tube. Ficoll Paque Plus density gradient separation was used to isolate PBMCs, and no further T cell sorting was done. An Agilent 2100 Bioanalyzer and agarose gel were used to assess RNA quality, and a NanoDrop 2000 was used to measure RNA concentration.

The protocol used for the library was multiplex PCR. Sequencing used an Illumina HiSeq 4000. CDR3 regions were amplified by Arm-PCR with iRepertoire HTBI primers to construct TCR beta libraries. PCR products were gel purified before sequencing. The authors processed their data as follows. Gene usage analysis of CDR3 amino acid clonotypes used the approximately 62 TRBV and more than 13 TRBJ segments found across samples. COPE and FqMerger were used to merge the filtered high-quality paired reads into contigs. BLAST was used to align contigs to IMGT TRBV, TRBD and TRBJ reference genes, and CDR3 was defined according to IMGT. Any clonotype with a frequency above 0.1% was counted as a highly expanded clone. Repertoire diversity was measured by Shannon entropy, and V-J evenness by the Gini coefficient. Clonotypes shared by more than one individual were considered public. The raw public reads went through TCRdb reprocessing: fastp at Q25, MiXCR clone calling, in-frame beta chains kept. Each entry is one CDR3 protein sequence, shown with its most common DNA and genes. The authors' filters were not applied to this entry. The sample data list 550,000 to 700,000 distinct CDR3 sequences, and about 16% of these were observed just once. The ten largest clones take up more than 10% of the sample.

This same sample was also part of a study on T cells in Graves' hyperthyroidism and ophthalmopathy. That second publication adds: Stable Graves' hyperthyroidism was defined as no progression to ophthalmopathy during 18 months of follow-up. Hyperthyroidism patients were newly diagnosed, had a disease duration of under 2 months, and were aged 18 to 65 years. Any patient with an uncontrolled infection, another autoimmune disease, pregnancy or lactation was excluded. Clinical symptoms, serum thyroxine and TRAb, thyroid ultrasound, and orbital computed tomography formed the basis for the diagnoses. A first-round RT-PCR of the TCR CDR3 used the HTBI primer set with the Qiagen OneStep RT-PCR kit. Most expanded thyroid clonotypes (frequency above 0.001) were also detected in blood, a finding suggesting that blood repertoires may reflect thyroid immune responses. A model built on a 13 V-J signature distinguished ophthalmopathy from stable hyperthyroidism, reaching around 87% sensitivity and 81.08% specificity in cross-validation and 80%/75% in testing. In validation, progression to ophthalmopathy was predicted by the model with 70.59% sensitivity and 72% to 85% specificity, a median of about 6.4 months before onset. To identify distinguishing TCR V-J signatures, a discovery cohort of 95 to 100 patients was used, comprising 40 to 45 with Graves' ophthalmopathy and some 57 with stable Graves' hyperthyroidism. Prospective prediction of ophthalmopathy was tested in an independent validation cohort consisting of 18 hyperthyroidism patients and about 17 patients who later progressed to ophthalmopathy. The approximately 90 discovery patients were randomly split 7:3 into training and test sets. In addition, the study compared T-cell repertoires in thyroid tissue and in blood from several Graves' hyperthyroidism patients. Following sampling, methimazole starting at 30 mg daily was given to hyperthyroidism patients, and high-dose intravenous methylprednisolone was given to ophthalmopathy patients. Libraries were constructed in a second round of multiplex PCR, after which size selection and purification were carried out. The libraries were sequenced on an Illumina HiSeq2000 using paired-end 100 bp reads. SOAPnuke was used to process the raw data, with reads discarded if the reads contained adapters or uncalled bases, had a mean Phred below 15, or lacked an exact constant-primer or identifier match. High-quality paired reads were merged with COPE v1.2.5, and unique nucleotide sequences were defined as clonotypes. MiTCR v1.1 was used to align clonotypes to the IMGT TRBV, TRBD and TRBJ reference segments. Only V-J combinations with frequency above 0.0001, covering about 99% of repertoires, were analysed. The TCS score was defined as F50 (clonal expansion) divided by E x V (chaos), with BLOSUM62-based TCRdist calculated between CDR3 peptides within each V-J. Welch's t-statistics and random forest reduced around 520 V-J features to about 13, which were used in a naive Bayes classifier (R e1071). No statistical method was used to fix the sample size in advance, and group allocation was not hidden from the investigators. TCR Vbeta CDR3 sequencing of approximately 140 peripheral blood samples (43 ophthalmopathy, about 75 hyperthyroidism and some 17 progressor patients) is reported in the paper.

This receptor chain uses TRBV24-1 and TRBJ2-7; a stretch of 13 junction bases matches TRBD2. The source is a man aged 18 to 35 with Graves disease. Donor details come from another sample of the same person, matched by shared clones. The input for sequencing was peripheral blood mononuclear cells (PBMCs), taken at new diagnosis, from a patient treated with antithyroid drugs. The CDR3 has the sequence CATSDSTSGRALSYEQYF. The DNA sequence follows: TGTGCCACCAGTGATTCTACTAGCGGGAGGGCCCTCTCCTACGAGCAGTACTTC.